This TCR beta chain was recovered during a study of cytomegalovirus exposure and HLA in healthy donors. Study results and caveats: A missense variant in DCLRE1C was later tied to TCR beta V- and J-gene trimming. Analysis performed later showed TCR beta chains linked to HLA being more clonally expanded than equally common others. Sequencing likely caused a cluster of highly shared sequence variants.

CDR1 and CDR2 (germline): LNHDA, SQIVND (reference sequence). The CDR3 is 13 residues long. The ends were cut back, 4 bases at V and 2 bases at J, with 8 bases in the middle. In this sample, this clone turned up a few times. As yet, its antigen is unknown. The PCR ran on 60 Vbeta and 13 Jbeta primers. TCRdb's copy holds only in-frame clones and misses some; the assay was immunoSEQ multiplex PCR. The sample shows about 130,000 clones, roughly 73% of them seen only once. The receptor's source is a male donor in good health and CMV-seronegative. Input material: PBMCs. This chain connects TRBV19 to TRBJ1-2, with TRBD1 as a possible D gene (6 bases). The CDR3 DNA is TGTGCCAGTAGTAGGGGGGGCAACTATGGCTACACCTTC. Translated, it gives CASSRGGNYGYTF.